The TCR beta chain under discussion was sequenced for a study of blood T cell repertoires in COVID-19. Study as a whole: The United States, Italy and Spain supplied acute and convalescent COVID-19 samples. The cDNA or gDNA used as material had been derived from T cells, B-cell-depleted T cells, or PBMCs.

Per the study methods: Nucleated cell counts were estimated from reference gene primer amplification. Repertoires were generated with immunoSEQ multiplex PCR, while TCRdb's copy carries only in-frame clones and drops some. From that table come the V and J calls and clone size; the DNA was used to work out D and trimming. The table has 200,000 to 250,000 clones, 60% to 85% seen once. The source is a woman in her 70s with acute or convalescent COVID-19. Material: peripheral blood.

The CDR3 sequence: CASSVEGTGLDGYTF. CDR3 DNA sequence: TGTGCCAGCAGCGTAGAAGGGACAGGGCTCGATGGCTACACCTTC. The genes are TRBV9 and TRBJ1-2; 9 nucleotides line up with TRBD1. The V gene end was trimmed by 0 bases and the J gene end by 6 bases; junction bases not matched to a gene: 6. The CDR3 totals 15 residues. CDR1 and CDR2 (germline): SGDLS, YYNGEE.